This T cell receptor (beta chain) was obtained from a study of blood T cell repertoires in COVID-19. Enrollment of patients from Seattle took place during active infection, with longitudinal follow-up. In the original analysis: Estimated nucleated cell counts came from reference gene primer amplification. TCRdb keeps only in-frame clones here, not all; method: immunoSEQ multiplex PCR. V and J calls and clone size follow that table, whereas D and trimming were derived from the DNA. The repertoire includes roughly 190,000 clones, 80% to 90% of them detected once, and around 13% sits in the top ten. Germline assignment: CDR1 MNHEY and CDR2 SVGAGI. The CDR3 spans 15 residues. Trimming at V came to 6 bases and at J to 5 bases, leaving 3 bases not matched to a gene. Of note for this clone: This sample also contains other DNA sequences that code for the same CDR3.

This rearrangement joins TRBV6-5 to TRBJ2-2; 13 nucleotides align to TRBD2. The sample was peripheral blood. This sequence originates from a woman aged 70-85 years with COVID-19, enrolled during active disease. DNA for the CDR3: TGTGCCAGCAGAGGACTAGCGGGGGTTACCGGGGAGCTGTTTTTT. Amino acids: CASRGLAGVTGELFF.